These 18 T cell receptor beta chains were all obtained from the same sample, sequenced in a study of beta chain features in type 1 diabetes. Expressed TCRB transcripts were sequenced, since all the RNA that had been isolated was reverse transcribed. The method was immunoSEQ multiplex PCR; TCRdb's version includes in-frame clones alone and lacks a portion of them. Of tens of thousands of clones in the sample, roughly 34% are singletons; the top ten hold 0.45%. Source material: stem cell memory CD4+ T cells from blood. These receptor sequences come from a young woman in good health.

This clone was seen a handful of times. V gene TRBV7-6 combines with J gene TRBJ2-1; no clear D gene. There are 14 residues in the CDR3. Germline V CDR1 and CDR2: SGHVS, FNYEAQ. The V end was cut by 4 bases, the J end by 3 bases, with 10 bases between. CDR3 sequence (DNA): TGTGCCAGCAGCTCTATGACAATCTACAATGAGCAGTTCTTC. Translation: CASSSMTIYNEQFF. Using reference TRBV7-6 and TRBJ2-1 for the parts outside the CDR3, the full variable domain is GAGVSQSPRYKVTKRGQDVALRCDPISGHVSLYWYRQALGQGPEFLTYFNYEAQQDKSGLPNDRFSAERPEGSISTLTIQRTEQRDSAMYRCASSSMTIYNEQFFGPGTRLTVL.

This clone was recorded a few times. V gene TRBV2 combines with J gene TRBJ2-7; D is uncertain. The germline V gene has CDR1 SNHLY and CDR2 FYNNEI. Trimming took 5 bases from V and 5 from J, leaving 13 bases between them. The CDR3 consists of 13 residues. The CDR3 DNA reads as TGTGCCAGCAGTCCCCGAGAACTCCACGAGCAGTACTTC. This sequence encodes CASSPRELHEQYF.

This chain links TRBV7-2 with TRBJ2-3; weak D call: TRBD2 (5 bases). The CDR3 extends over 17 amino acids. The germline V and J ends were trimmed by 5 bases and 6 bases, with 24 bases remaining between them. Germline V gene lookup returns CDR1 SGHTA and CDR2 FQGNSA. The DNA for the CDR3 is TGTGCCAGCAGCGAGTCAGGAGCGGATTCTGGTCTCGATACGCAGTATTTT. Encoded protein: CASSESGADSGLDTQYF.

The table lists this clone with a few counts. Here the CDR3 reads CASSFGQGIGEQFF. DNA of the CDR3: TGTGCCAGCAGCTTCGGACAGGGGATCGGTGAGCAGTTCTTC. The V gene is TRBV5-6, the J gene TRBJ2-1; 9 nucleotides match TRBD1. From germline, CDR1 is SGHDT and CDR2 YYEEEE. CDR3 length: 14 amino acids. V lost 2 bases to trimming and J lost 9 bases; unmatched junction nucleotides: 6.

The table lists this clone with a few counts. The chain combines TRBV5-1 with TRBJ2-1, with D perhaps matching TRBD2 (5 bases). The CDR3 loop spans 16 amino acids. V lost 0 bases, J lost 1 base, and 11 bases lay in between. Germline CDR1 SGHRS, CDR2 YFSETQ. Here the CDR3 reads CASSLAVGGSYNEQFF. The CDR3 DNA is TGCGCCAGCAGCTTGGCCGTGGGCGGGTCCTACAATGAGCAGTTCTTC. The full variable domain, with the rest looked up from reference TRBV5-1 and TRBJ2-1, is KAGVTQTPRYLIKTRGQQVTLSCSPISGHRSVSWYQQTPGQGLQFLFEYFSETQRNKGNFPGRFSGRQFSNSRSEMNVSTLELGDSALYLCASSLAVGGSYNEQFFGPGTRLTVL.

The chain carries TRBV11-2 and TRBJ1-2; D gene unclear. This CDR3 is 14 amino acids long. The ends were cut back, 7 bases at V and 8 bases at J, with 20 bases in the middle. Looked up from germline, CDR1 is SGHAT and CDR2 is FQNNGV. CDR3 DNA: TGTGCCAGCACCCCGCTGGTTGAGGGTGGCGGCTACACCTTC. As protein: CASTPLVEGGGYTF.

DNA for the CDR3: TGTGCCAGCAGCTTAGTACAGTCGGGGAGGGGGACCCAGTACTTC. The encoded protein is CASSLVQSGRGTQYF. V gene TRBV7-2 combines with J gene TRBJ2-5; TRBD2 matches at 7 bases. With V trimmed by 1 base and J by 7 bases, 9 bases remained unmatched. The CDR3 totals 15 residues. Germline loops: CDR1 SGHTA, CDR2 FQGNSA.

This clone was seen a handful of times. The gene calls are TRBV2 and TRBJ1-2; D remains unclear. The ends were cut back, 5 bases at V and 3 bases at J, with 10 bases in the middle. Germline V lookup: CDR1 SNHLY, CDR2 FYNNEI. This CDR3 has 13 amino acids. DNA of the CDR3: TGTGCCAGCAGTAATTCTGTTTACTATGGCTACACCTTC. This translates into CASSNSVYYGYTF. Full variable domain (rest looked up from reference TRBV2 and TRBJ1-2): EPEVTQTPSHQVTQMGQEVILRCVPISNHLYFYWYRQILGQKVEFLVSFYNNEISEKSEIFDDQFSVERPDGSNFTLKIRSTKLEDSAMYFCASSNSVYYGYTFGSGTRLTVV.

This clone came up a few times. The V gene is TRBV10-3, the J gene TRBJ2-3; TRBD2 aligns across 9 bases. Germline lookup yields CDR1 ENHRY and CDR2 SYGVKD. V dropped 5 bases and J dropped 1; count of bases not matched to a gene: 1. The CDR3 spans 14 residues. The CDR3 loop reads CAISQRGGTDTQYF. The DNA for the CDR3 is TGTGCCATCAGTCAGCGGGGGGGCACAGATACGCAGTATTTT.

At least ten counts were recorded for this clone. The chain joins TRBV7-2 to TRBJ2-1; 8 bases are a match to TRBD2. From germline, CDR1 is SGHTA and CDR2 FQGNSA. The V gene end was trimmed by 5 bases and the J gene end by 8 bases; junction bases not matched to a gene: 5. This CDR3 is built from 13 residues. In nucleotides, the CDR3 is TGTGCCAGCAGCCCTGGACTAGCCTATGAGCAGTTCTTC. Translated, it gives CASSPGLAYEQFF.

This chain uses TRBV23-1 with TRBJ1-2; no definite D call. TRBV23-1 is annotated as an ORF whose role is uncertain. V lost 1 base, J lost 3 bases, and 15 bases lay in between. There are 16 residues in the CDR3. In nucleotides, the CDR3 is TGCGCCAGCAGTCAATATCTCCGCGGCAACTACTATGGCTACACCTTC. The encoded protein is CASSQYLRGNYYGYTF.

There are a few counts of this clone. At one boundary the junction diverges from the germline segment, which might be a read error. The J gene is TRBJ1-4, the V gene TRBV18; 7 nucleotides line up with TRBD1. The germline V gene has CDR1 KGHSH and CDR2 LQKENI. This CDR3 spans 15 amino acids. The CDR3 protein is CASSPQGMGAEKLFF. DNA of the CDR3: TGTGCCAGCTCCCCACAGGGGATGGGGGCTGAAAAACTGTTTTTT.

A few counts support this clone. The CDR3 DNA is TGTGCCAGCAGCCCCGGGCGGGGGGCGGACGCTGAAGCTTTCTTT. Encoded protein: CASSPGRGADAEAFF. The gene calls are TRBV4-2 and TRBJ1-1; D perhaps matches TRBD1 (6 bases). V was cut by 4 bases and J by 6 bases, with 18 bases left in between. The CDR3 sequence is 15 residues long. Germline-derived CDR1 and CDR2 are LGHNA and YNFKEQ.

This chain connects TRBV7-2 to TRBJ2-1, with a possible D match to TRBD1 (6 bases). Germline loops: CDR1 SGHTA, CDR2 FQGNSA. The ends were cut back, 6 bases at V and 5 bases at J, with 17 bases in the middle. This CDR3 contains 15 residues. The CDR3 reads CASSSRQVRDNEQFF. CDR3 nucleotides: TGTGCCAGCAGTTCCCGACAGGTTAGGGACAATGAGCAGTTCTTC.

This chain uses TRBV29-1 with TRBJ2-3; a possible D gene is TRBD1 (5 bases). Germline lookup yields CDR1 SQVTM and CDR2 ANQGSEA. CDR3 size: 12 residues. Trimming took 1 base from V and 6 from J, leaving 8 bases between them. For the CDR3, the DNA is TGCAGCGTTGAAGTCCCAGGGGATACGCAGTATTTT. Encoded protein: CSVEVPGDTQYF.

This clone was seen a handful of times. V gene TRBV10-3 combines with J gene TRBJ1-4, with TRBD1 matching 7 bases. The CDR3 length is 15 residues. The V gene end was trimmed by 0 bases and the J gene end by 4 bases; junction bases not matched to a gene: 2. Germline V CDR1 and CDR2: ENHRY, SYGVKD. For the CDR3, the DNA is TGTGCCATCAGTGAGTCCGACAGGGTTAATGAAAAACTGTTTTTT. It yields the protein CAISESDRVNEKLFF.

This clone was detected a few times. The chain links TRBV7-9 to TRBJ1-5; 7 bases match TRBD1. Germline V gene data show CDR1 as SEHNR and CDR2 as FQNEAQ (reference sequence). This CDR3 is built from 19 residues. V lost 0 bases to trimming and J lost 3 bases; unmatched junction nucleotides: 14. The CDR3 reads CASSLARFGGGRNNQPQHF. DNA of the CDR3: TGTGCCAGCAGCTTAGCCCGTTTCGGAGGGGGCAGGAACAATCAGCCCCAGCATTTT.

The rearrangement uses TRBV4-2 and TRBJ2-5; 14 nucleotides agree with TRBD2. After removal of 3 bases from V and 5 bases from J, the junction contained 5 bases not matched to a gene. This CDR3 spans 16 amino acids. From germline, CDR1 is LGHNA and CDR2 YNFKEQ. CDR3: CASSHGTSGSFETQYF. The DNA for the CDR3 is TGTGCCAGCAGCCACGGGACTAGCGGGAGCTTTGAGACCCAGTACTTC.